A selection of T cell receptor beta chains follows, all from one sample in a study of T cell repertoires in cytomegalovirus infection. No antigens are known for them. TCRdb independently ran MiXCR on the reads; one entry per CDR3 protein. Among around 100,000 distinct CDR3 sequences, under 45% were seen once, and the ten largest hold about three quarters. The sample consisted of CD8+ T cells from cultured PBMCs, taken from culture after CMV antigen stimulation. These receptors all come from a human donor in good health (CMV status not recorded). Some clones in this sample may be carry-over from other donors' samples. The CDR3 runs from the conserved cysteine through the conserved F or W. D genes are given only for firm matches. Rows give clone size only sometimes, using once, few, many, or a class for an expanded clone.

>NA|once|TRBJ2-1|TRBV10-3
CAISKDGNEQFF
TGTGCCATCAGTAAGGACGGAAATGAGCAGTTCTTC
>NA|many|TRBJ1-1|TRBV7-2
CASSLGTGEAFF
TGTGCCAGCAGCCTGGGGACGGGAGAAGCTTTCTTT
>NA|few|TRBJ2-5|TRBV6-5
CASSDLEQTQYF
TGTGCCAGCAGTGATCTAGAACAGACCCAGTACTTC
>NA|few|TRBJ2-7|TRBV4-1
CASSPQTGGPEYF
TGCGCCAGCAGCCCTCAGACCGGGGGACCGGAGTACTTC
>NA|NA|TRBJ1-1|TRBV4-1
CASSQEASWGMNTEAFF
TGCGCCAGCAGCCAAGAGGCCAGTTGGGGTATGAACACTGAAGCTTTCTTT
>NA|NA|TRBJ2-2|TRBV6-5
CASSYSTGADGELFF
TGTGCCAGCAGTTACTCGACGGGGGCAGACGGGGAGCTGTTTTTT
>TRBD1|NA|TRBJ1-1|TRBV5-1
CASSPGQAFDTEAFF
TGCGCCAGCAGCCCCGGACAGGCCTTCGACACTGAAGCTTTCTTT
>TRBD1|NA|TRBJ2-7|TRBV7-9
CASSLFGTGEDEQYF
TGTGCCAGCAGCTTATTCGGGACAGGGGAGGACGAGCAGTACTTC
>NA|NA|TRBJ2-7|TRBV28
CASRDTGEYEQYF
TGTGCCAGCAGAGATACCGGGGAATACGAGCAGTACTTC
>NA|NA|TRBJ2-5|TRBV11-2
CASSPGVETQYF
TGTGCCAGCAGCCCCGGAGTAGAGACCCAGTACTTC
>NA|few|TRBJ2-3|TRBV9
CASSNGVGTDTQYF
TGTGCCAGCAGCAATGGGGTGGGCACAGATACGCAGTATTTT
>NA|NA|TRBJ1-5|TRBV12-3/TRBV12-4
CASSLGTTGSRPQHF
TGTGCCAGCAGCCTCGGGACAACGGGGTCGAGGCCCCAGCATTTT
>NA|few|TRBJ1-6|TRBV6-5
CASSYSRSFYNSPLHF
TGTGCCAGCAGTTACTCGAGAAGTTTCTATAATTCACCCCTCCACTTT
>NA|NA|TRBJ1-5|TRBV19
CASRSSNQPQHF
TGTGCCAGTAGGTCAAGCAATCAGCCCCAGCATTTT
>NA|NA|TRBJ2-5|TRBV20-1
CSARGEQDQETQYF
TGCAGTGCTAGAGGGGAGCAGGATCAAGAGACCCAGTACTTC
>NA|NA|TRBJ2-7|TRBV7-2
CASSFVRRGPTYEQYF
TGTGCCAGCAGTTTCGTCAGGCGGGGGCCCACCTACGAGCAGTACTTC
>NA|few|TRBJ2-7|TRBV5-6
CASSFQGDSYEQYF
TGTGCCAGCAGCTTCCAAGGGGACTCCTACGAGCAGTACTTC
>TRBD1|NA|TRBJ1-2|TRBV28
CASNTDRVPNYGYTF
TGTGCCAGCAATACAGACAGGGTCCCTAACTATGGCTACACCTTC
>TRBD1|NA|TRBJ2-7|TRBV5-5
CASSPGTGGDEQYF
TGTGCCAGCAGCCCCGGGACAGGGGGGGACGAGCAGTACTTC
>NA|NA|TRBJ2-7|TRBV27
CASSSSGDYEQYF
TGTGCCAGCAGTTCCTCAGGGGACTACGAGCAGTACTTC
>TRBD1|NA|TRBJ1-2|TRBV20-1
CSARDRDRGNYGYTF
TGCAGTGCTAGAGATAGGGACAGGGGGAACTATGGCTACACCTTC
>NA|many|TRBJ2-3|TRBV7-3
CASRDGGTDTQYF
TGTGCCAGCAGGGACGGGGGCACAGATACGCAGTATTTT
>TRBD1|few|TRBJ2-1|TRBV7-9
CASSFGTGPYNEQFF
TGTGCCAGCAGCTTTGGGACAGGGCCCTACAATGAGCAGTTCTTC
>NA|many|TRBJ1-6|TRBV27
CASSLGSANSPLHF
TGTGCCAGCTCCCTGGGGTCCGCAAATTCACCCCTCCACTTT
>NA|NA|TRBJ1-1|TRBV6-1
CASTFYYGDQVTEAFF
TGTGCCAGCACCTTCTATTACGGGGATCAGGTCACTGAAGCTTTCTTT
>TRBD2|NA|TRBJ2-1|TRBV12-3/TRBV12-4
CASSLGPPSGPYNEQFF
TGTGCCAGCAGTTTAGGCCCCCCTAGCGGACCGTACAATGAGCAGTTCTTC
>NA|NA|TRBJ1-1|TRBV5-1
CASSPGSGRGTEAFF
TGCGCCAGCAGCCCGGGGTCGGGACGGGGCACTGAAGCTTTCTTT
>TRBD1|NA|TRBJ2-3|TRBV7-4
CASEGQVTDTQYF
TGTGCCAGCGAGGGACAGGTCACAGATACGCAGTATTTT
>NA|once|TRBJ2-1|TRBV12-3/TRBV12-4
CASRSGANYNEQFF
TGTGCCAGCAGGTCGGGGGCGAATTACAATGAGCAGTTCTTC
>NA|NA|TRBJ1-2|TRBV6-6
CASSYSGGGYGYTF
TGTGCCAGCAGTTACTCCGGGGGGGGTTATGGCTACACCTTC
>TRBD1|few|TRBJ1-2|TRBV19
CASSTSNRGDYGYTF
TGTGCCAGTAGTACTAGCAACAGGGGTGACTATGGCTACACCTTC
>NA|few|TRBJ2-3|TRBV2
CASSERGQSTDTQYF
TGTGCCAGCAGTGAAAGAGGACAGAGCACAGATACGCAGTATTTT
>NA|NA|TRBJ2-1|TRBV20-1
CSARIGNEQFF
TGCAGTGCTAGGATCGGCAATGAGCAGTTCTTC
>NA|few|TRBJ1-4|TRBV4-1
CASSQDPIGEKLFF
TGCGCCAGCAGCCAAGATCCCATTGGTGAAAAACTGTTTTTT
>NA|few|TRBJ1-5|TRBV7-3
CASSFNRALNQPQHF
TGTGCCAGCAGCTTTAACCGGGCCCTCAATCAGCCCCAGCATTTT
>NA|NA|TRBJ2-1|TRBV6-2/TRBV6-3
CASSYSGASSYNEQFF
TGTGCCAGCAGTTACTCGGGAGCGAGCTCCTACAATGAGCAGTTCTTC
>NA|NA|TRBJ1-2|TRBV18
CASSPAGPYDYGYTF
TGTGCCAGCTCACCAGCGGGGCCATACGACTATGGCTACACCTTC
>NA|NA|TRBJ2-5|TRBV14
CASSRGLQETQYF
TGTGCCAGCAGCCGGGGCTTACAAGAGACCCAGTACTTC
>NA|once|TRBJ1-5|TRBV11-2
CASSLSLPGPGQPQHF
TGTGCCAGCAGCTTATCCCTGCCGGGGCCAGGGCAGCCCCAGCATTTT
>TRBD1|many|TRBJ2-3|TRBV27
CASSSRTGSFFSTDTQYF
TGTGCCAGCAGTTCCAGGACAGGCTCCTTCTTTAGCACAGATACGCAGTATTTT
>TRBD1|many|TRBJ1-5|TRBV6-1
CASSTRTGSNQPQHF
TGTGCCAGCAGTACACGGACAGGGAGCAATCAGCCCCAGCATTTT